One sample yielded the 26 T cell receptor beta chains listed below, sequenced in a study of beta chain features in type 1 diabetes. Overall study findings and caveats: Within each of all four CD4+ subsets, Type 1 diabetes patients had TCRB CDR3s that were moderately but significantly shorter.

Antigens of these TCRs are unknown. Of the isolated RNA, all was reverse transcribed, and so the sequenced material was expressed TCRB transcripts. Clones were sequenced by immunoSEQ multiplex PCR, and TCRdb holds only the in-frame ones, with some missing. Among under 20,000 clones listed, roughly two thirds were seen once. The sequenced sample was stem cell memory CD4+ T cells from blood. The source is a man aged 25 to 40 with type 1 diabetes.

The chain combines TRBV5-1 with TRBJ2-3, with 9 bases that match TRBD1. There are 16 residues in the CDR3. Germline CDR1 and CDR2: SGHRS and YFSETQ. Trimming removed 3 bases from V and 1 base from J; junction bases left unmatched: 6. In DNA form, the CDR3 reads TGCGCCAGCAGCTCCGGGACAGGGTTCGGCACAGATACGCAGTATTTT. Protein product: CASSSGTGFGTDTQYF.

This clone was seen only a few times. This rearrangement joins TRBV4-3 to TRBJ2-1, with 7 bases lining up with TRBD1. In germline, CDR1 is LGHNA, CDR2 YSLEER. The CDR3 totals 16 residues. V gave up 4 bases and J gave up 8 bases; unmatched junction bases: 14. This chain's CDR3 is CASSPSTGERVDEQFF. CDR3 bases: TGCGCCAGCAGCCCTTCCACAGGGGAAAGGGTCGATGAGCAGTTCTTC.

The chain carries TRBV29-1 and TRBJ1-6; TRBD1 agrees at 10 bases. V trimming: 5 bases; J trimming: 8 bases; junction bases outside the gene matches: 3. The germline V gene has CDR1 SQVTM and CDR2 ANQGSEA. The CDR3 runs 13 residues. The CDR3 here is CSVLDRGDSPLHF. Here the CDR3 DNA reads TGCAGCGTTTTGGACAGGGGGGATTCACCCCTCCACTTT.

This clone appeared once. The V call is TRBV5-4, the J call TRBJ2-5; the match to TRBD2 covers 7 bases. The CDR3 extends over 13 amino acids. The ends lost 4 bases at V and 5 bases at J; junction bases unmatched: 5. Germline CDR1 SGHNT, CDR2 YYREEE (reference sequence). The CDR3 spells CASSQPGGETQYF. The DNA of the CDR3 is TGTGCCAGCAGCCAACCCGGGGGGGAGACCCAGTACTTC.

The chain joins TRBV5-1 to TRBJ2-1, with 14 bases that match TRBD2. V shed 3 bases, J shed 10 bases, and the junction held 9 bases outside the gene matches. Germline CDR1 is SGHRS and CDR2 is YFSETQ. This CDR3 is built from 16 residues. The DNA for the CDR3 is TGCGCCAGCAGCTCGTCGACTAGCGGGGGGGCTTGGGAGCAGTTCTTC. It codes for CASSSSTSGGAWEQFF.

This clone was detected a few times. This sequence joins TRBV30 and TRBJ2-3, with 7 bases matching TRBD1. The germline gives CDR1 GTSNPN, CDR2 SVGIG (reference sequence). V lost 3 bases and J lost 1; bases outside the gene matches: 4. This CDR3 region has 14 residues. The chain's CDR3 is CAWSRGSGTDTQYF. In DNA form, the CDR3 reads TGTGCCTGGAGCAGGGGGTCGGGCACAGATACGCAGTATTTT.

The J gene is TRBJ2-2, the V gene TRBV2; D gene ambiguous. The CDR3 consists of 15 residues. The V gene lost 6 bases and the J gene lost 0 bases, with 11 bases spanning the gap. The germline CDR1 and CDR2 sequences are SNHLY and FYNNEI. CDR3 protein: CASSRVAANTGELFF. CDR3 DNA sequence: TGTGCCAGCAGCCGGGTGGCGGCGAACACCGGGGAGCTGTTTTTT. Combining the CDR3 with reference TRBV2 and TRBJ2-2 gives the whole variable domain EPEVTQTPSHQVTQMGQEVILRCVPISNHLYFYWYRQILGQKVEFLVSFYNNEISEKSEIFDDQFSVERPDGSNFTLKIRSTKLEDSAMYFCASSRVAANTGELFFGEGSRLTVL.

The chain carries TRBV7-9 and TRBJ2-5; 8 nucleotides agree with TRBD1. The J call may be mistaken, given a closer DNA end match to TRBJ2-7. The length of the CDR3 is 16 residues. Germline CDR1 SEHNR, CDR2 FQNEAQ (reference sequence). This CDR3 reads CASSLATGGRSYEQYF. The CDR3 bases are TGTGCCAGCAGCTTGGCCACAGGGGGAAGGTCCTACGAGCAGTACTTC.

The J gene is TRBJ2-2, the V gene TRBV4-2; the match to TRBD2 covers 8 bases. The CDR3 is made up of 14 amino acids. Trimming at V came to 6 bases and at J to 4 bases, leaving 4 bases not matched to a gene. Germline CDR1 is LGHNA and CDR2 is YNFKEQ. CDR3 region: CASRPRGGTGELFF. As DNA, the CDR3 is TGTGCCAGCAGACCTCGGGGGGGCACCGGGGAGCTGTTTTTT.

V usage is TRBV12-5 and J usage is TRBJ2-7; the D gene is possibly TRBD1 (6 bases). Germline CDR1 reads LGHNT; CDR2 reads FRNRAP. Trimming shortened V by 2 bases and J by 6 bases, and 14 bases separated the two germline ends. This CDR3 spans 14 amino acids. The CDR3 DNA follows: TGTGCTAGTGGTTTGCCTCCAGGGGAGCCCGAGCAGTACTTC. The encoded protein is CASGLPPGEPEQYF.

The chain is built from TRBV7-6 and TRBJ1-5; D might be TRBD1 (5 bases). CDR1 and CDR2 (germline): SGHVS, FNYEAQ. The CDR3 is 15 amino acids. V was clipped by 3 bases and J by 0 bases, with 9 bases between them. Here the CDR3 DNA reads TGTGCCAGCAGCTTGTTGGGGGGTAGCAATCAGCCCCAGCATTTT. Translated: CASSLLGGSNQPQHF.

This clone was seen once. This rearrangement joins TRBV7-8 to TRBJ1-1, with unresolved D. Germline V gene data show CDR1 as SGHVS and CDR2 as FQNEAQ. V was cut by 5 bases and J by 3 bases, with 10 bases left in between. This CDR3 spans 13 amino acids. The CDR3 reads CASSPTAYTEAFF. The CDR3 DNA reads as TGTGCCAGCAGCCCAACAGCCTACACTGAAGCTTTCTTT.

The chain employs TRBV30 and TRBJ1-6; D gene ambiguous. Germline CDR1 GTSNPN, CDR2 SVGIG (reference sequence). Between the trimmed V and J ends, which lost 0 bases and 5 bases, there was a span of 8 bases. The CDR3 consists of 14 residues. CDR3 nucleotides: TGTGCCTGGAGTGTATCCGGGGATAATTCACCCCTCCACTTT. Encoded protein: CAWSVSGDNSPLHF. The variable domain in full, completed from reference TRBV30 and TRBJ1-6, reads SQTIHQWPATLVQPVGSPLSLECTVEGTSNPNLYWYRQAAGRGLQLLFYSVGIGQISSEVPQNLSASRPQDRQFILSSKKLLLSDSGFYLCAWSVSGDNSPLHFGNGTRLTVT.

This clone appeared a few times. The rearrangement uses TRBV6-5 and TRBJ1-2; TRBD1 might be the D (5 bases). V lost 7 bases, J lost 2 bases, and 17 bases lay in between. The germline V gene has CDR1 MNHEY and CDR2 SVGAGI. The CDR3 length is 15 residues. The CDR3 DNA reads TGTGCCAGCACGAACTACGGGGGAGGCAACTATGGCTACACCTTC. Encoded protein: CASTNYGGGNYGYTF.

The chain combines TRBV5-6 with TRBJ2-3; D is possibly TRBD2 (7 bases). The CDR3 runs 15 residues. Germline V gives CDR1 SGHDT, CDR2 YYEEEE. Trimming stripped 1 base from V and 8 bases from J, with 17 bases between. CDR3 loop: CASSLRKWGGVTQYF. CDR3 nucleotide sequence: TGTGCCAGCAGCTTGAGGAAGTGGGGGGGCGTTACGCAGTATTTT.

There are a few counts of this clone. The genes are TRBV7-3 and TRBJ2-1, with 10 bases aligning to TRBD2. After removal of 5 bases from V and 1 base from J, the junction contained 5 bases not matched to a gene. Germline V gene sequence: CDR1 SGHTA, CDR2 FQGTGA. This CDR3 spans 16 amino acids. The CDR3 here is CASSDSGGHSYNEQFF. The CDR3 region has the DNA TGTGCCAGCAGCGATAGCGGGGGGCATTCCTACAATGAGCAGTTCTTC. Variable domain in full (rest from reference TRBV7-3 and TRBJ2-1): GAGVSQTPSNKVTEKGKYVELRCDPISGHTALYWYRQSLGQGPEFLIYFQGTGAADDSGLPNDRFFAVRPEGSVSTLKIQRTERGDSAVYLCASSDSGGHSYNEQFFGPGTRLTVL.

The rearrangement links TRBV7-9 to TRBJ1-4; no firm D call. The V gene's germline CDR1 is SEHNR and CDR2 FQNEAQ (reference sequence). V dropped 2 bases and J dropped 4 bases, with 8 bases sitting between them. This CDR3 is 14 amino acids long. The CDR3 DNA sequence: TGTGCCAGCAGCTTAAGCCGTGATAATGAAAAACTGTTTTTT. Protein product: CASSLSRDNEKLFF.

The chain is built from TRBV9 and TRBJ1-1; D might be TRBD1 (5 bases). The germline gives CDR1 SGDLS, CDR2 YYNGEE. V was pared by 1 base and J by 11 bases, with 15 bases between. This CDR3 region has 13 residues. CDR3 loop: CASSVQGEGTAFF. In DNA form, the CDR3 reads TGTGCCAGCAGCGTACAGGGTGAAGGGACTGCTTTCTTT.

CDR3: CASRDRVPLEQYF. The CDR3 bases are TGTGCCAGCAGGGACAGGGTTCCTCTCGAGCAGTACTTC. The chain couples TRBV7-2 to TRBJ2-7, with TRBD1 matching over 8 bases. V shed 6 bases, J shed 6 bases, and the junction held 7 bases outside the gene matches. The germline gives CDR1 SGHTA, CDR2 FQGNSA. The CDR3 totals 13 residues.

The chain uses TRBV4-2 and TRBJ2-1; 8 nucleotides match TRBD1. Germline V gene sequence: CDR1 LGHNA, CDR2 YNFKEQ. Trimming cost V 2 bases and J 0 bases; bases outside gene matches: 15. The CDR3 has 20 residues. The CDR3 DNA sequence: TGTGCCAGCAGCCAACTCGCCGGGACAGGATTGGATAGCTCCTACAATGAGCAGTTCTTC. It is translated as CASSQLAGTGLDSSYNEQFF.

Remarks on this clone: A read error may produce the germline difference seen at one junction end. The CDR3 loop is CASSLAGGYNEQFF. CDR3 sequence (DNA): TGTGCCAGCAGCCTAGCGGGGGGTTACAATGAGCAGTTCTTC. V usage is TRBV7-8 and J usage is TRBJ2-1, with 11 bases lining up with TRBD2. Germline V gene lookup returns CDR1 SGHVS and CDR2 FQNEAQ. The CDR3 covers 14 residues.

This chain uses TRBV27 with TRBJ1-1, with D uncertain. Germline assignment: CDR1 MNHEY and CDR2 SMNVEV (reference sequence). The CDR3 is 13 amino acids. With 4 bases removed from V and 5 bases from J, the gap between germline ends came to 11 bases. The CDR3 nucleotides read TGTGCCAGCAGTTATGGGCGTGGAACTGAAGCTTTCTTT. It encodes CASSYGRGTEAFF.

The genes are TRBV10-3 and TRBJ2-1; D possibly corresponds to TRBD2 (5 bases). This CDR3 has 11 residues. In germline, CDR1 is ENHRY, CDR2 SYGVKD. Trimming took off 3 bases at V and 12 bases at J, with 9 bases between the two ends. The CDR3 spells CAISDSRVQFF. The DNA for the CDR3 is TGTGCCATCAGTGATTCGAGGGTGCAGTTCTTC.

This chain uses TRBV5-1 with TRBJ2-1, with D possibly matching TRBD1 (6 bases). Trimming left V 1 base short and J 2 bases short, with 13 bases between. This CDR3 region has 16 residues. CDR1 and CDR2 (germline): SGHRS, YFSETQ. This CDR3 is CASSLRTVDTYNEQFF. CDR3 sequence (DNA): TGCGCCAGCAGCTTGAGGACAGTCGATACCTACAATGAGCAGTTCTTC.

The genes are TRBV7-2 and TRBJ2-2; the match to TRBD2 covers 7 bases. CDR3 size: 13 residues. V dropped 3 bases and J dropped 6; count of bases not matched to a gene: 1. Germline V gene data show CDR1 as SGHTA and CDR2 as FQGNSA. For the CDR3, the DNA is TGTGCCAGCAGCTTGGCGGGGGCCGGGGAGCTGTTTTTT. It translates to CASSLAGAGELFF.

This clone was picked up a small number of times. This sequence joins TRBV19 and TRBJ1-3; D is perhaps TRBD1 (6 bases). CDR3 length equals 14 residues. Trimming left V 7 bases short and J 3 bases short, with 13 bases between. The germline V gene has CDR1 LNHDA and CDR2 SQIVND (reference sequence). The CDR3 sequence: CASKDSADGNTIYF. CDR3 sequence (DNA): TGTGCCAGTAAGGACAGCGCGGATGGAAACACCATATATTTT.